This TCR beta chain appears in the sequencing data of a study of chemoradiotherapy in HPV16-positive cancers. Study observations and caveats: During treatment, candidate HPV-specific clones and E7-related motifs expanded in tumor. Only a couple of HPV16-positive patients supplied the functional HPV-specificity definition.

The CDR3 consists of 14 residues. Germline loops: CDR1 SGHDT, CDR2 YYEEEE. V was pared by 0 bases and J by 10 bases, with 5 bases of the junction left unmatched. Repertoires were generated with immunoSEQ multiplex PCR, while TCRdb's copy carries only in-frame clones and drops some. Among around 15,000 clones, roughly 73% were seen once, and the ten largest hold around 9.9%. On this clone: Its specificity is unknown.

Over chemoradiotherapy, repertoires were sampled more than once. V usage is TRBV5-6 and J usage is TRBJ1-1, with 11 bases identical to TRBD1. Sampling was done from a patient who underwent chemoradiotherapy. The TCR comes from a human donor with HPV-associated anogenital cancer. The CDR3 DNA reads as TGTGCCAGCAGCTTGGTTAGGGACAGGGGGGGAGCTTTCTTT. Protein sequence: CASSLVRDRGGAFF. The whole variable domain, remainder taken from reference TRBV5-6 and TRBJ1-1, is DAGVTQSPTHLIKTRGQQVTLRCSPKSGHDTVSWYQQALGQGPQFIFQYYEEEERQRGNFPDRFSGHQFPNYSSELNVNALLLGDSALYLCASSLVRDRGGAFFGQGTRLTVV.